This TCR beta chain was recovered during a study of regulatory T cells in long-lasting Graves disease. The CDR3 length is 15 residues. CDR1 and CDR2 from the germline V gene are MNHNS and SASEGT. The time point is: newly diagnosed GD, antithyroid drugs for less than 3 months. PBMC RNA was the source of the TCR library. On this clonotype: The junction departs from germline at one end; a sequencing error may be responsible.

According to the study, TCR beta libraries were built with iRepertoire HTBI primers and CDR3-region Arm-PCR. Using its own MiXCR run on the multiplex PCR reads, TCRdb lists one record per CDR3 protein. The table has a few hundred thousand distinct CDR3 sequences, 14% seen once. These same data were also listed under a study on T cells in Graves' hyperthyroidism and ophthalmopathy. According to that study: Uncontrolled infections, other autoimmune diseases, pregnancy or lactation led to exclusion of patients.

The sequenced sample was peripheral blood mononuclear cells (PBMCs), obtained at new diagnosis, from a patient treated with antithyroid drugs. This rearrangement joins TRBV6-1 to TRBJ2-1; 12 nucleotides agree with TRBD2. This TCR was sampled from a woman between 50 and 59 years old with Graves disease. This CDR3 reads CANSEELAGGNEQFF. In DNA, the CDR3 is TGTGCCAACAGTGAAGAGCTAGCGGGAGGGAATGAGCAGTTCTTC.